These T cell receptor beta chains were read from a single sample in a study of cytomegalovirus exposure and HLA in healthy donors. The assay was immunoSEQ multiplex PCR, and TCRdb's table has in-frame clones only and misses some. This sample has approximately 160,000 clones, with approximately 80% found just once. The sequencing input was PBMCs. These TCRs come from a man aged 25-45 years in good health and CMV-seropositive. The CDR3 runs from the conserved cysteine through the conserved F or W. The D gene is left open where the match is weak. Clone sizes are given selectively: once, few, many, or a class where the clone is expanded.

cdr3_nt cdr3_aa cdr3_length j_call d_call v_call clone_size
TGTGCCAGCAGCCAAGGGAATAGCGGGGGCACAGATACGCAGTATTTT CASSQGNSGGTDTQYF 16 TRBJ2-3 TRBD2 TRBV4-2 NA
TGTGCCTGGAGCGGGCAGGGCGACTCACCCCTCCACTTT CAWSGQGDSPLHF 13 TRBJ1-6 NA TRBV30 few
TGTGCCAGCAGTGGGGGACTAGCGGGAAATGAGCAGTTCTTC CASSGGLAGNEQFF 14 TRBJ2-1 TRBD2 TRBV6-4 NA
TGTGCCAGCAGTCGTCTAGCGGGGGGGCGCAATGAGCAGTTCTTC CASSRLAGGRNEQFF 15 TRBJ2-1 TRBD2 TRBV6-5 NA
TGTGCCAGTAGTGGAGGACTAGCGGGAGGGACAGGTACGCAGTATTTT CASSGGLAGGTGTQYF 16 TRBJ2-3 TRBD2 TRBV19 NA
TGTGCCAGCAGTGCGAGGCTAGCGGGGGGTGGAGCCAAAAACATTCAGTACTTC CASSARLAGGGAKNIQYF 18 TRBJ2-4 TRBD2 TRBV6-4 once
TGTGCCAGCAGGGACTGGGTCGGAGATACGCAGTATTTT CASRDWVGDTQYF 13 TRBJ2-3 NA TRBV5-8 NA
TGCGCCAGCAGCCAAGGACGCGGATCCTACGAGCAGTACTTC CASSQGRGSYEQYF 14 TRBJ2-7 NA TRBV4-3 once
TGTGCCAGCAGCTTGGACAGGGGGAACACTGAAGCTTTCTTT CASSLDRGNTEAFF 14 TRBJ1-1 TRBD1 TRBV5-4 NA
TGTGCCAGCACCTCCAGAGGAAACACCATATATTTT CASTSRGNTIYF 12 TRBJ1-3 NA TRBV7-2 NA
TGTGCCAGCAGCGTAGGAGGAGCCTCCTATAATTCACCCCTCCACTTT CASSVGGASYNSPLHF 16 TRBJ1-6 NA TRBV9 NA
TGTGCCAGCAGCTTAGGGGCGGGGGGGTACCAAGAGACCCAGTACTTC CASSLGAGGYQETQYF 16 TRBJ2-5 TRBD2 TRBV13 NA
TGCGCCAGCTCATGGGACAGGGTTGGTGGAAACACCATATATTTT CASSWDRVGGNTIYF 15 TRBJ1-3 TRBD1 TRBV10-1 once
TGTGCCAGCAGCTTGAGGGGGGGAGCCTACGAGCAGTACTTC CASSLRGGAYEQYF 14 TRBJ2-7 NA TRBV5-8 NA
TGCGCCAGCAGCTTGGGACAGGTCGCGAACACTGAAGCTTTCTTT CASSLGQVANTEAFF 15 TRBJ1-1 NA TRBV5-1 NA
TGTGCCAGCAGCCCGGGAGGGTATAGCAATGAGCAGTTCTTC CASSPGGYSNEQFF 14 TRBJ2-1 TRBD2 TRBV7-9 NA
TGCGCCAGCAGCCAAGATTTTACGCAGTCAACTAATGAAAAACTGTTTTTT CASSQDFTQSTNEKLFF 17 TRBJ1-4 NA TRBV4-3 NA
TGTGCCAGCAGCGTAACGCGTGGGGCCAACGTCCTGACTTTC CASSVTRGANVLTF 14 TRBJ2-6 NA TRBV9 NA
TGTGCCAGCTCACCACCAGGGGCCTACGAGCAGTACTTC CASSPPGAYEQYF 13 TRBJ2-7 NA TRBV18 NA
TGTGCCAGTAGTATGAGGGAGACAGGAACCTACGAGCAGTACTTC CASSMRETGTYEQYF 15 TRBJ2-7 NA TRBV19 NA
TGTGCCAGCAGTGAAGCGGGGGGGTACGGTTTCGGGTACGAGCAGTACTTC CASSEAGGYGFGYEQYF 17 TRBJ2-7 TRBD2 TRBV6-1 NA
TGCGCCAGCAGCCCGTCTAGCGGGGGGGCCTACGAGCAGTACTTC CASSPSSGGAYEQYF 15 TRBJ2-7 TRBD2 TRBV4-3 NA
TGTGCCAGCAGCAGAACTCTGCCGGGGGGAGGGGACTATGGCTACACCTTC CASSRTLPGGGDYGYTF 17 TRBJ1-2 NA TRBV5-4 NA
TGTGCCAGCAGCTTAGAGGGGCCGGGTACGCAGTATTTT CASSLEGPGTQYF 13 TRBJ2-3 NA TRBV7-8 NA
TGTGCCAGCAGCCCCGGACTAGCGGGGTCAGATACGCAGTATTTT CASSPGLAGSDTQYF 15 TRBJ2-3 TRBD2 TRBV7-2 NA
TGTGCCAGCAGTCAGCTAGCGGGGGCGGATACGCAGTATTTT CASSQLAGADTQYF 14 TRBJ2-3 TRBD2 TRBV2 NA
TGTGCCAGCAGCGTAGCGCAGACAGGGAGGTCTGGAAACACCATATATTTT CASSVAQTGRSGNTIYF 17 TRBJ1-3 TRBD1 TRBV9 NA
TGTGCCAGCAGCTTAGAAGGGGGCTCCACCTACGAGCAGTACTTC CASSLEGGSTYEQYF 15 TRBJ2-7 TRBD1 TRBV7-9 NA
TGTGCCAGCAGTTTACTCGGGGTATCAGGCAATCAGCCCCAGCATTTT CASSLLGVSGNQPQHF 16 TRBJ1-5 NA TRBV27 NA
TGCAGCGTTGAAGCGAGCGGGGGGGCACAGACCCAGTACTTC CSVEASGGAQTQYF 14 TRBJ2-5 TRBD2 TRBV29-1 NA
TGTGCCAGTAGTAACAGGGACGGCTACACCTTC CASSNRDGYTF 11 TRBJ1-2 NA TRBV19 NA
TGTGCTAGCAGTCCTGGAGGGGGACTATCCACAGATACGCAGTATTTT CASSPGGGLSTDTQYF 16 TRBJ2-3 NA TRBV7-7 NA
TGCGCCAGCAGCGTATTAGCGGGGGGGCCGAATGAGCAGTTCTTC CASSVLAGGPNEQFF 15 TRBJ2-1 TRBD2 TRBV5-1 NA
TGTGCCACCAGCAGAGACAGGGCCGGGGAGCTGTTTTTT CATSRDRAGELFF 13 TRBJ2-2 NA TRBV15 NA
TGCGCCAGCAGCCCGGGGGGGACAGGGGGGAGTGGCTACACCTTC CASSPGGTGGSGYTF 15 TRBJ1-2 TRBD1 TRBV4-1 NA
TGCAGCGTTTGTACCGGGACAGGGTTAGGGCCCGCCAAGCGGACTGAAGCTTTCTTT CSVCTGTGLGPAKRTEAFF 19 TRBJ1-1 TRBD1 TRBV29-1 NA
TGCGCCACCTACTTCCGGGACAGCCTACGATGGCAGTACTTC CATYFRDSLRWQYF 14 TRBJ2-7 TRBD1 TRBV4-1 few
TGCGCCAGCGCCACCCCGCAACGGGAGAGGTACAATGAGCAGTTCTTC CASATPQRERYNEQFF 16 TRBJ2-1 NA TRBV4-3 once
TGTGCCAGTAGTATATTTGGGACAGTTAACACCGGGGAGCTGTTTTTT CASSIFGTVNTGELFF 16 TRBJ2-2 TRBD1 TRBV19 NA
TGTGCCAGCAGCTTAGTTGGAGGGGCCTACGAGCAGTACTTC CASSLVGGAYEQYF 14 TRBJ2-7 NA TRBV7-8 NA
TGTGCCAGCAGTTCCCTCGGGGTGAATCAGCCCCAGCATTTT CASSSLGVNQPQHF 14 TRBJ1-5 NA TRBV27 NA
TGTGCCAGCAGCTTATGGACAGGAAACTACAATGAGCAGTTCTTC CASSLWTGNYNEQFF 15 TRBJ2-1 TRBD1 TRBV7-2 NA
TGTGCCACGGAAGAGGGGGTGGGGAATCAGCCCCAGCATTTT CATEEGVGNQPQHF 14 TRBJ1-5 NA TRBV6-6 NA
TGTGCCCGGGACAGGCCCTATGGCTACACCTTC CARDRPYGYTF 11 TRBJ1-2 TRBD1 TRBV19 once
TGTGCCAGCAGCGTAGTGTCTAGCGGGGGGGCGGAGACCCAGTACTTC CASSVVSSGGAETQYF 16 TRBJ2-5 TRBD2 TRBV9 NA
TGTGCCAGCGAGCTTGGAGAGGGCAGCACAGATACGCAGTATTTT CASELGEGSTDTQYF 15 TRBJ2-3 NA TRBV5-5 NA
TGCAGCGTTGAACAGGCCGGGGTTGGTGAAGCTTTCTTT CSVEQAGVGEAFF 13 TRBJ1-1 NA TRBV29-1 NA
TGCGCCAGCAGCCTGCACCACGGGACAGGGGGAACCGGGGAGCTGTTTTTT CASSLHHGTGGTGELFF 17 TRBJ2-2 TRBD1 TRBV4-3 NA